This T cell receptor (beta chain) was identified in a study of T cells expressing NK-cell markers. TCRdb reanalyzed the 5' RACE reads, giving one entry per CDR3 protein sequence and no DNA. Its listing shows some 110,000 distinct CDR3 sequences. The length of the CDR3 is 14 residues. The V gene's germline CDR1 is SGDLS and CDR2 YYNGEE. Sequenced material: blood T cells: a sorted CD56 or NKG2C T cell subset, CD4+ or CD8+ T cells, or bulk PBMC T cells (not recorded which). The V call is TRBV9, the J call TRBJ2-3; as DNA is missing, the TRBD1 call by TCRdb cannot be tested. The origin of this receptor is a woman between 18 and 70 years old in good health. CDR3 loop: CASSAGLVPDTQYF.